Following are 6 T cell receptor beta chains from one sample sequenced in a study of blood T cell repertoires in COVID-19. Using immunoSEQ multiplex PCR, the repertoire was profiled, and TCRdb retains in-frame clones only, with some absent. The sample includes fewer than 250,000 clones, about 90% of them seen just once. The sequenced sample was PBMCs or T cells enriched from blood (not recorded which). Every receptor here comes from a man in his forties or fifties who had been exposed to COVID-19.

V usage is TRBV11-2 and J usage is TRBJ2-1; 7 nucleotides agree with TRBD1. Per germline, CDR1 SGHAT and CDR2 FQNNGV. V shed 0 bases and J 4 bases; nucleotides not matched to a gene: 3. The CDR3 contains 15 residues. The CDR3 reads CASSLDSGQYNEQFF. The CDR3, as DNA: TGTGCCAGCAGCTTAGATTCGGGACAGTACAATGAGCAGTTCTTC.

The J gene is TRBJ2-1, the V gene TRBV9, with a tentative D call TRBD2 (6 bases). Germline CDR1 is SGDLS and CDR2 is YYNGEE. Trimming cost V 0 bases and J 4 bases, with 17 bases left between them. CDR3 size: 17 residues. The DNA for the CDR3 is TGTGCCAGCAGCGTAGTTCCCAGCGGAGGGATTTACAATGAGCAGTTCTTC. It specifies CASSVVPSGGIYNEQFF.

The chain recombines TRBV9 with TRBJ1-1; D not resolved. The CDR3 has 14 residues. V gave up 4 bases and J gave up 1 base, with 11 bases separating them. From germline, CDR1 is SGDLS and CDR2 YYNGEE. CDR3 amino acids: CASSPLTRNTEAFF. The CDR3 bases are TGTGCCAGCAGCCCCTTAACTAGGAACACTGAAGCTTTCTTT.

J is TRBJ2-3 and V is TRBV28; possible D gene TRBD2, 6 bases. The V gene's germline CDR1 is MDHEN and CDR2 SYDVKM. The CDR3 is 16 residues long. The germline V and J ends were trimmed by 7 bases and 2 bases, with 19 bases remaining between them. Here the CDR3 reads CASTPGGLRLTDTQYF. The CDR3 DNA reads TGTGCCAGCACCCCCGGGGGACTCAGACTCACAGATACGCAGTATTTT.

This chain uses TRBV5-4 with TRBJ2-2; 14 nucleotides match TRBD2. The CDR3 has 16 residues. The germline V gene has CDR1 SGHNT and CDR2 YYREEE (reference sequence). Trimming removed 4 bases from V and 6 bases from J; junction bases left unmatched: 5. This chain's CDR3 is CASSPRLAGGAGELFF. The DNA for the CDR3 is TGTGCCAGCAGCCCCAGACTAGCGGGGGGGGCCGGGGAGCTGTTTTTT.

The rearrangement links TRBV29-1 to TRBJ1-1; 9 bases agree with TRBD1. The ends lost 5 bases at V and 3 bases at J; junction bases unmatched: 13. The CDR3 is made up of 16 amino acids. Germline CDR1 is SQVTM and CDR2 is ANQGSEA. CDR3 sequence reads: CSVHAGQGRGHTEAFF. The CDR3 DNA follows: TGCAGCGTTCATGCCGGACAGGGGAGAGGGCACACTGAAGCTTTCTTT.